The 27 T cell receptor beta chains below come from one sample, sequenced in a study of CXCR3-negative and CXCR3-positive naive CD8 T cells. Each TRB cDNA library was prepared by 5' RACE (with UMI labels). TCRdb reprocessed the 5' RACE reads; each CDR3 protein has one entry and no DNA is given. This repertoire includes some 130,000 distinct CDR3 sequences. Sequences were obtained from naive CXCR3- CD8+ T cells from blood. Subset meaning: CD45RO-CCR7+CD27+CD95- naive CD8+ T cells lacking CXCR3 (TNR3-). These receptor sequences come from a human donor in good health. Some clones in this sample may be carry-over from other donors' samples.

The chain carries TRBV28 and TRBJ2-5. Per the germline V gene, CDR1 is MDHEN and CDR2 is SYDVKM. The CDR3 is 13 residues long. The CDR3 reads CASSLAARETQYF.

V gene TRBV7-8 combines with J gene TRBJ2-1; TCRdb's D call of TRBD2 is untestable without DNA. CDR1 and CDR2 (germline): SGHVS, FQNEAQ. The CDR3 covers 14 residues. The CDR3 region is CASSGREGGNEQFF.

CDR3 region: CASSSSPRGASNQPQHF. The V and J genes are TRBV5-1 and TRBJ1-5; TCRdb designates TRBD1, a call that cannot be tested without DNA. Germline CDR1 and CDR2: SGHRS and YFSETQ. The CDR3 covers 17 residues.

CDR3 in amino acids: CSIPPQGQGASEQFF. The chain couples TRBV29-1 to TRBJ2-1; with no DNA, the TCRdb D assignment of TRBD1 cannot be verified. CDR3 length: 15 amino acids. The germline V gene has CDR1 SQVTM and CDR2 ANQGSEA.

This sequence joins TRBV7-8 and TRBJ2-1. This CDR3 is built from 15 residues. The germline gives CDR1 SGHVS, CDR2 FQNEAQ. The CDR3 reads CASSFASSNTNEHFF.

The J gene is TRBJ2-1, the V gene TRBV29-1; without DNA, the TCRdb call of TRBD1 cannot be checked. Germline V lookup: CDR1 SQVTM, CDR2 ANQGSEA. This CDR3 is built from 16 residues. The chain's CDR3 is CSVVGSRGQAYNEQFF.

V and J are TRBV5-1 and TRBJ1-2. Germline loops: CDR1 SGHRS, CDR2 YFSETQ. This CDR3 is 15 amino acids long. The CDR3 sequence is CASSLGISDGYGYTF. The complete variable domain, with remaining parts taken from reference TRBV5-1 and TRBJ1-2, reads KAGVTQTPRYLIKTRGQQVTLSCSPISGHRSVSWYQQTPGQGLQFLFEYFSETQRNKGNFPGRFSGRQFSNSRSEMNVSTLELGDSALYLCASSLGISDGYGYTFGSGTRLTVV.

The chain combines TRBV7-7 with TRBJ2-2. The CDR3 extends over 14 amino acids. CDR1 SSHAT and CDR2 FNYEAQ come from the germline V gene (reference sequence). The CDR3: CASSLRLNTGELFF.

J is TRBJ2-1 and V is TRBV20-1; TCRdb's D call of TRBD2 is untestable without DNA. CDR1 and CDR2 (germline): DFQATT, SNEGSKA (reference sequence). This CDR3 is built from 17 residues. This chain's CDR3 is CSARDGASGGPVNEQFF.

The chain links TRBV28 to TRBJ2-1; TCRdb proposes TRBD1, but this gene call is untestable without DNA. The CDR3 spans 15 residues. Germline V gives CDR1 MDHEN, CDR2 SYDVKM. The CDR3 spells CASSLFSGLNNEQFF. The full variable domain, with the rest looked up from reference TRBV28 and TRBJ2-1, is DVKVTQSSRYLVKRTGEKVFLECVQDMDHENMFWYRQDPGLGLRLIYFSYDVKMKEKGDIPEGYSVSREKKERFSLILESASTNQTSMYLCASSLFSGLNNEQFFGPGTRLTVL.

The chain combines TRBV13 with TRBJ2-5. The germline V gene has CDR1 PRHDT and CDR2 FYEKMQ (reference sequence). The CDR3 is made up of 14 amino acids. CDR3 loop: CASSFRGRQETQYF.

The rearrangement uses TRBV12-3 or TRBV12-4 and TRBJ2-1. The CDR3 is 13 residues long. The CDR3 protein is CASSLYIYDEQFF.

The chain couples TRBV3-1 to TRBJ2-7; TCRdb's D call, TRBD1, is unchecked because there is no DNA. Per the germline V gene, CDR1 is LGHDT and CDR2 is YNNKEL (reference sequence). This CDR3 contains 15 residues. CDR3 amino acids: CASSQDGDGPYEQYF.

The rearrangement joins TRBV5-6 to TRBJ2-7. Germline loops: CDR1 SGHDT, CDR2 YYEEEE. The CDR3 contains 15 residues. CDR3 in amino acids: CASSSKAFGDYEQYF.

V is TRBV7-9 and J is TRBJ1-1; the D gene TCRdb calls, TRBD1, cannot be checked with no DNA. Germline V gives CDR1 SEHNR, CDR2 FQNEAQ (reference sequence). This CDR3 has 15 amino acids. The CDR3 spells CASSHWDRDITEAFF. Using reference TRBV7-9 and TRBJ1-1 for the parts outside the CDR3, the full variable domain is DTGVSQNPRHKITKRGQNVTFRCDPISEHNRLYWYRQTLGQGPEFLTYFQNEAQLEKSRLLSDRFSAERPKGSFSTLEIQRTEQGDSAMYLCASSHWDRDITEAFFGQGTRLTVV.

The chain has TRBV7-9 and TRBJ2-7; lacking DNA, the TRBD1 call made by TCRdb goes unchecked. The germline CDR1 and CDR2 sequences are SEHNR and FQNEAQ (reference sequence). The length of the CDR3 is 13 residues. CDR3 sequence: CASSLAGQGEQYF.

The rearrangement uses TRBV4-3 and TRBJ2-7; TCRdb names TRBD2, which stays unverified in the absence of DNA. Germline CDR1 reads LGHNA; CDR2 reads YSLEER. The CDR3 is 17 residues long. The CDR3 sequence: CASSQLLGTSGDYEQYF.

The genes are TRBV29-1 and TRBJ2-1; TCRdb picks TRBD2, but there is no DNA to check that call. This CDR3 region has 13 residues. Per germline, CDR1 SQVTM and CDR2 ANQGSEA. CDR3 protein: CSVPETSGGPEFF.

The gene calls are TRBV7-9 and TRBJ2-1; lacking DNA, the TRBD2 call made by TCRdb goes unchecked. This CDR3 has 14 residues. From germline, CDR1 is SEHNR and CDR2 FQNEAQ (reference sequence). The CDR3: CASSSGTSGTKQFF.

The chain combines TRBV11-3 with TRBJ2-6. Per germline, CDR1 SGHNT and CDR2 YENEEA. The CDR3 extends over 13 amino acids. CDR3 sequence reads: CASSFPGANVLTF. Based on the CDR3 plus reference TRBV11-3 and TRBJ2-6, the full variable domain is EAGVVQSPRYKIIEKKQPVAFWCNPISGHNTLYWYLQNLGQGPELLIRYENEEAVDDSQLPKDRFSAERLKGVDSTLKIQPAELGDSAVYLCASSFPGANVLTFGAGSRLTVL.

The J gene is TRBJ2-7, the V gene TRBV5-4; with no DNA, the TCRdb D assignment of TRBD1 cannot be verified. In germline, CDR1 is SGHNT, CDR2 YYREEE (reference sequence). The CDR3 spans 16 residues. This chain's CDR3 is CASSYVGTEPSYEQYF.

The chain is built from TRBV2 and TRBJ2-3; without DNA, the TCRdb call of TRBD2 cannot be checked. Germline loops: CDR1 SNHLY, CDR2 FYNNEI. CDR3 length: 17 residues. The CDR3 loop reads CASSLFPGLAGGDTQYF.

V gene TRBV28 combines with J gene TRBJ2-7; TCRdb reports TRBD1, a call that lacks DNA to check it against. The CDR3 length is 15 residues. The germline V gene encodes CDR1 MDHEN and CDR2 SYDVKM. Here the CDR3 reads CASGFQRQGEDEQYF.

The chain joins TRBV3-1 to TRBJ1-5; TCRdb picks TRBD1, but there is no DNA to check that call. The CDR3 length is 16 residues. From germline, CDR1 is LGHDT and CDR2 YNNKEL (reference sequence). The CDR3 reads CASRSCGDRRNQPQHF.

This chain uses TRBV4-1 with TRBJ2-7; the D call of TRBD1 rests on TCRdb alone, since no DNA is present to check it. This CDR3 has 16 amino acids. Germline CDR1 is MGHRA and CDR2 is YSYEKL. The CDR3 is CASSQLPGSAAYEQYF.

The chain couples TRBV5-6 to TRBJ1-1; TCRdb's assignment of TRBD1 cannot be checked, as there is no DNA. The CDR3 has 13 residues. Germline CDR1 is SGHDT and CDR2 is YYEEEE. The CDR3 region is CASSPTGEAEAFF.

This chain links TRBV4-3 with TRBJ1-4; absent DNA, TCRdb's TRBD1 call cannot be checked. This CDR3 region has 17 residues. Germline loops: CDR1 LGHNA, CDR2 YSLEER. The CDR3 sequence: CASSQDAAGLTNEKLFF.